These T cell receptor beta chains were read from a single sample in a study of CD8+CD57+ T cells in acquired aplastic anemia. MiXCR, run by TCRdb on the reads, gives a single entry per CDR3 protein. This sample has just over 400,000 distinct CDR3 sequences, with 60% to 80% found just once. Sequencing was performed on sorted CD4+, CD8+, or CD8+CD57+ T cells (not recorded which) from PBMCs. These receptor sequences come from a human donor in good health, serving as a control. CDR3s leave out the opening cysteine and the closing phenylalanine or tryptophan.

v_gene: TRBV27; j_gene: TRBJ1-6; CDR3aa: ASSLGRQGARSPLH
v_gene: TRBV20-1; j_gene: TRBJ2-1; CDR3aa: SATQNRGGDF
v_gene: TRBV7-9; j_gene: TRBJ1-1; CDR3aa: ASSVAVGETF
v_gene: TRBV6-5; j_gene: TRBJ1-2; CDR3aa: ASRSTGVDGYT
v_gene: TRBV20-1; j_gene: TRBJ1-1; CDR3aa: SARDSGAAEAF
v_gene: TRBV11-2; j_gene: TRBJ1-6; CDR3aa: ASSLKGVGSPLH
v_gene: TRBV27; j_gene: TRBJ1-1; CDR3aa: ASREYFLVNTDAF
v_gene: TRBV7-9; j_gene: TRBJ2-3; CDR3aa: ASSGSLDTQY
v_gene: TRBV9; j_gene: TRBJ2-3; CDR3aa: ASSATGGSENSQY
v_gene: TRBV3-1; j_gene: TRBJ2-5; CDR3aa: ASSQARTGVTAQY
v_gene: TRBV10-2; j_gene: TRBJ1-5; CDR3aa: ASSVRGGQASNQPQH
v_gene: TRBV10-3; j_gene: TRBJ2-7; CDR3aa: AISVSAPGNTMY
v_gene: TRBV19; j_gene: TRBJ2-7; CDR3aa: ASIAGVGSPHHY
v_gene: TRBV10-3; j_gene: .; CDR3aa: AFSEPGRNNEYT
v_gene: TRBV11-1; j_gene: TRBJ2-2; CDR3aa: ASSPRRLLNTGELF
v_gene: TRBV7-9; j_gene: TRBJ1-2; CDR3aa: ASSLRPGGTQYFYT
v_gene: TRBV10-3; j_gene: TRBJ2-7; CDR3aa: AISDRGGVEQY
v_gene: TRBV2; j_gene: TRBJ2-1; CDR3aa: ASTGLGEQF
v_gene: TRBV19; j_gene: TRBJ1-4; CDR3aa: ASSIVRTRGFEKLF
v_gene: TRBV25-1; j_gene: TRBJ1-2; CDR3aa: ASSARDHRGPYGYT
v_gene: TRBV10-3; j_gene: TRBJ2-1; CDR3aa: AISTGLAGADLNEQF
v_gene: TRBV7-9; j_gene: TRBJ2-5; CDR3aa: ASSPGGGATARETQY
v_gene: TRBV11-2; j_gene: TRBJ1-2; CDR3aa: ASSLDGCGGYT
v_gene: TRBV2; j_gene: TRBJ1-1; CDR3aa: ASSRQGASSTEAF
v_gene: TRBV7-2; j_gene: TRBJ1-5; CDR3aa: VSSLVRDSNQPQH
v_gene: TRBV5-1; j_gene: TRBJ1-5; CDR3aa: ASSLNTGTGQPQH
v_gene: TRBV7-9; j_gene: TRBJ1-5; CDR3aa: ASSLDGGQNQPQH
v_gene: TRBV25-1; j_gene: TRBJ1-2; CDR3aa: ASSEYKGDNSPYT
v_gene: TRBV7-9; j_gene: TRBJ2-2; CDR3aa: ASSLAGGTVGELF
v_gene: TRBV29-1; j_gene: TRBJ2-2; CDR3aa: SVEDNRRATGELF
v_gene: TRBV20-1; j_gene: TRBJ1-4; CDR3aa: SARRQGVVEKLF
v_gene: TRBV7-2; j_gene: .; CDR3aa: ASSPTSGAYYEQF
v_gene: TRBV5-1; j_gene: TRBJ2-2; CDR3aa: ASSLDMGGNTGELF
v_gene: TRBV9; j_gene: TRBJ2-7; CDR3aa: ASSTGGSSYEQY
v_gene: TRBV19; j_gene: TRBJ2-1; CDR3aa: ASSIRTSGGSGEQF
v_gene: TRBV24-1; j_gene: TRBJ2-1; CDR3aa: ATTSGGDDEQF
v_gene: TRBV20-1; j_gene: TRBJ2-7; CDR3aa: SARSGTSGEQY
v_gene: TRBV29-1; j_gene: TRBJ2-7; CDR3aa: SVGDSALGYEQY
v_gene: TRBV11-2; j_gene: TRBJ1-5; CDR3aa: ASRRSNQAQH
v_gene: TRBV6-5; j_gene: TRBJ1-2; CDR3aa: ASAEPDRNYGYT
v_gene: TRBV24-1; j_gene: TRBJ2-1; CDR3aa: ATSASGTSGRA
v_gene: TRBV9; j_gene: TRBJ2-3; CDR3aa: ASSQPEDSGNTQY
v_gene: TRBV6-2/TRBV6-3; j_gene: TRBJ1-1; CDR3aa: ASRGQGEDTEAF
v_gene: TRBV24-1; j_gene: TRBJ2-7; CDR3aa: ATSGGQGTTYEQY
v_gene: TRBV4-3; j_gene: TRBJ2-7; CDR3aa: ASSQDGGYEQY
v_gene: TRBV7-2; j_gene: TRBJ1-1; CDR3aa: ASSLTGPGTEEY
v_gene: TRBV19; j_gene: TRBJ1-2; CDR3aa: ASTMQGQGHGYT
v_gene: TRBV30; j_gene: TRBJ1-3; CDR3aa: AWRRTGNSGNTIH